These 30 T cell receptor beta chains were all obtained from the same sample, sequenced in a study of persistence of HIV-infected CD4 T cells. Cells were stimulated nonspecifically with anti-CD3/anti-CD28 magnetic beads. Sorting selected CD4+ T cells upregulating both CD40 ligand and CD69. The libraries were made with immunoSEQ version 4 in survey mode. TCRdb's table, derived via immunoSEQ multiplex PCR, lists solely in-frame clones and lacks some. The sample contains roughly 45,000 clones, roughly nine tenths of which appear only once. No antigen has been assigned to these receptors. Material: CD4+ T cells sorted from PBMCs after roughly 18-hour stimulation, obtained from a patient who received antiretroviral therapy. The origin of the receptors is an adult man with HIV who was CMV-seropositive.

J is TRBJ2-7 and V is TRBV10-3, with a possible D match to TRBD2 (6 bases). V lost 2 bases and J 4 bases, leaving 12 bases between the germline ends. There are 14 residues in the CDR3. CDR1 and CDR2 (germline): ENHRY, SYGVKD. CDR3 protein: CAISEAGTSYEQYF. The CDR3, as DNA: TGTGCCATCAGTGAGGCGGGGACCAGTTACGAGCAGTACTTC.

The chain uses TRBV12-3 or TRBV12-4 and TRBJ1-5, with D unresolved. V lost 5 bases to trimming and J lost 5 bases, with 10 bases between them. This CDR3 comprises 13 residues. The CDR3 DNA reads TGTGCCAGCAGTATCTCCAGTGATCAGCCCCAGCATTTT. As protein: CASSISSDQPQHF.

This sequence joins TRBV28 and TRBJ1-5; 9 bases fit TRBD1. The trim removed 7 bases at V and 7 bases at J, leaving 11 bases unmatched. Per the germline V gene, CDR1 is MDHEN and CDR2 is SYDVKM. The CDR3 has 15 residues. CDR3 region: CASILAWTGEQPQHF. The CDR3 DNA reads as TGTGCCAGCATTCTCGCTTGGACAGGGGAACAGCCCCAGCATTTT.

V is TRBV7-6 and J is TRBJ2-3, with D unclear. The CDR3 is 14 amino acids. The ends were cut back, 4 bases at V and 2 bases at J, with 10 bases in the middle. The germline V gene has CDR1 SGHVS and CDR2 FNYEAQ. The DNA for the CDR3 is TGTGCCAGCAGCTGGACGTCAATCACAGATACGCAGTATTTT. Amino acid sequence: CASSWTSITDTQYF.

This clone was found once. The chain recombines TRBV3-1 (or the pseudogene TRBV3-2) with TRBJ1-3; D is undetermined. This CDR3 has 13 residues. V lost 4 bases and J lost 0, with 4 bases in between. The germline CDR1 and CDR2 sequences are LGHDT and YNNKEL (reference sequence). CDR3 sequence: CASSRASGNTIYF. CDR3 bases: TGTGCCAGCAGCCGGGCCTCTGGAAACACCATATATTTT.

The chain links TRBV30 to TRBJ2-3; possible D gene TRBD1, 6 bases. Germline V gene lookup returns CDR1 GTSNPN and CDR2 SVGIG (reference sequence). This CDR3 has 14 residues. The V and J ends lost 1 base and 0 bases respectively, with 8 bases between them. The CDR3 reads CAWSAGASTDTQYF. CDR3 nucleotides: TGTGCCTGGAGTGCAGGGGCTAGCACAGATACGCAGTATTTT.

The gene calls are TRBV5-1 and TRBJ2-7; TRBD1 aligns across 10 bases. The CDR3 is 15 residues long. CDR1 is SGHRS, CDR2 YFSETQ, per germline. The J segment lost 0 bases and the V segment lost 4 bases, leaving 4 bases of the junction unmatched. CDR3 sequence (DNA): TGCGCCAGCAGCGCGGGACAGGGGAGCTCCTACGAGCAGTACTTC. It encodes CASSAGQGSSYEQYF. Looking up the rest from reference TRBV5-1 and TRBJ2-7 gives the full variable domain: KAGVTQTPRYLIKTRGQQVTLSCSPISGHRSVSWYQQTPGQGLQFLFEYFSETQRNKGNFPGRFSGRQFSNSRSEMNVSTLELGDSALYLCASSAGQGSSYEQYFGPGTRLTVT.

The CDR3 DNA reads as TGTGCCAGCAGTTTAGGCGCCTGGCCCCAGCATTTT. Amino acids: CASSLGAWPQHF. This chain connects TRBV12-3 or TRBV12-4 to TRBJ1-5, with D unresolved. The V gene lost 1 base and the J gene lost 9 bases, with 7 bases spanning the gap. There are 12 residues in the CDR3.

V and J are TRBV4-1 and TRBJ1-4, with TRBD1 as a possible D gene (6 bases). This CDR3 is built from 16 residues. The V and J ends lost 0 bases and 3 bases respectively, with 11 bases between them. The germline gives CDR1 MGHRA, CDR2 YSYEKL. This CDR3 is CASSQDAGGSNEKLFF. The CDR3 DNA is TGCGCCAGCAGCCAAGATGCGGGGGGCTCTAATGAAAAACTGTTTTTT.

The J gene is TRBJ1-4, the V gene TRBV5-4; D gene unclear. Trimming shortened V by 0 bases and J by 0 bases, and 0 bases separated the two germline ends. CDR1 is SGHNT, CDR2 YYREEE, per germline (reference sequence). CDR3 length equals 13 residues. The CDR3: CASSLATNEKLFF. CDR3 nucleotides: TGTGCCAGCAGCTTGGCAACTAATGAAAAACTGTTTTTT.

This rearrangement joins TRBV18 to TRBJ2-7; no firm D call. The germline CDR1 and CDR2 sequences are KGHSH and LQKENI. Trimming shortened V by 3 bases and J by 5 bases, and 8 bases separated the two germline ends. The CDR3 length is 12 residues. CDR3 in amino acids: CASSPEGNEQYF. CDR3 coding DNA: TGTGCCAGCTCACCGGAAGGGAACGAGCAGTACTTC.

The rearrangement joins TRBV20-1 to TRBJ2-7, with D possibly matching TRBD2 (6 bases). Germline V gene sequence: CDR1 DFQATT, CDR2 SNEGSKA (reference sequence). V was trimmed by 5 bases and J by 0 bases, leaving 11 bases between them. The CDR3 length is 13 residues. The CDR3: CSAGGSGSYEQYF. The CDR3 bases are TGCAGTGCTGGTGGTAGCGGCTCCTACGAGCAGTACTTC.

The chain joins TRBV10-1 to TRBJ2-3; D perhaps matches TRBD2 (6 bases). V was pared by 2 bases and J by 2 bases, with 11 bases between. CDR1 and CDR2 (germline): WNHNN, SYGVQD (reference sequence). There are 15 residues in the CDR3. The CDR3 is CASSETASATDTQYF. Here the CDR3 DNA reads TGCGCCAGCAGTGAGACGGCTAGCGCCACAGATACGCAGTATTTT.

This sequence joins TRBV2 and TRBJ1-1; 8 bases line up with TRBD1. V shed 6 bases and J 11 bases; nucleotides not matched to a gene: 14. Germline CDR1 SNHLY, CDR2 FYNNEI. CDR3 size: 14 residues. CDR3 coding DNA: TGTGCCAGCAGCTTTCAGCCCAGGGGGCTCGAGGCTTTCTTT. Translating gives CASSFQPRGLEAFF.

The rearrangement links TRBV20-1 to TRBJ1-4; a weak D match, TRBD1 (5 bases). Trimming left V 3 bases short and J 8 bases short, with 10 bases between. CDR3 length equals 12 residues. CDR1 is DFQATT and CDR2 is SNEGSKA in the germline V gene (reference sequence). CDR3 bases: TGCAGTGCTAGTGGGGGTAGGGAAAAACTGTTTTTT. Translating it yields CSASGGREKLFF.

The chain links TRBV6-2 or TRBV6-3 to TRBJ2-2, with no clear D. Germline V gene data show CDR1 as MNHEY and CDR2 as SVGEGT. The CDR3 runs to 16 residues. V gave up 2 bases and J gave up 2 bases, with 12 bases separating them. CDR3 in amino acids: CASSYHSPVNTGELFF. In DNA, the CDR3 is TGTGCCAGCAGTTACCACTCGCCGGTTAACACCGGGGAGCTGTTTTTT.

The V and J genes are TRBV12-3 or TRBV12-4 and TRBJ1-1, with D hard to call. There are 12 residues in the CDR3. V was shortened by 8 bases and J by 1 base, with 8 bases between the two germline ends. CDR3 in DNA: TGTGCCAGCGCGGGAGGGAACACTGAAGCTTTCTTT. Protein: CASAGGNTEAFF.

The chain joins TRBV28 to TRBJ2-3, with 7 bases matching TRBD2. Trimming cost V 7 bases and J 4 bases; bases outside gene matches: 2. The CDR3 runs 12 residues. Germline CDR1 and CDR2: MDHEN and SYDVKM. The CDR3 reads CASNSGADTQYF. The CDR3 nucleotides are TGTGCCAGCAACAGCGGGGCAGATACGCAGTATTTT. Full variable domain (missing parts from reference TRBV28 and TRBJ2-3): DVKVTQSSRYLVKRTGEKVFLECVQDMDHENMFWYRQDPGLGLRLIYFSYDVKMKEKGDIPEGYSVSREKKERFSLILESASTNQTSMYLCASNSGADTQYFGPGTRLTVL.

The CDR3 region has the DNA TGTGCCAGCAGCTTAGTTAGTGGGGGATCCTACAATGAGCAGTTCTTC. Translation: CASSLVSGGSYNEQFF. The rearrangement links TRBV7-3 to TRBJ2-1; possibly TRBD1 or TRBD2 for D (5 bases each). Germline V lookup: CDR1 SGHTA, CDR2 FQGTGA. With 2 bases removed from V and 1 base from J, the gap between germline ends came to 12 bases. This CDR3 is built from 16 residues.

The rearrangement joins TRBV4-1 to TRBJ2-2, with TRBD2 matching over 7 bases. Trimming cost V 6 bases and J 5 bases; bases outside gene matches: 6. Germline V gives CDR1 MGHRA, CDR2 YSYEKL. This CDR3 is built from 14 residues. The CDR3 here is CASRGTGGTGELFF. The CDR3 DNA reads as TGCGCCAGCAGGGGAACGGGGGGTACCGGGGAGCTGTTTTTT.

V usage is TRBV19 and J usage is TRBJ2-2; possible D gene TRBD1, 5 bases. Germline V gives CDR1 LNHDA, CDR2 SQIVND (reference sequence). The V end was cut by 7 bases, the J end by 5 bases, with 14 bases between. The CDR3 runs to 14 residues. The CDR3, as DNA: TGTGCCAGTACCATGAGGCAGGGAACCGGGGAGCTGTTTTTT. The encoded protein is CASTMRQGTGELFF.

The V call is TRBV6-1, the J call TRBJ1-3; no definite D call. The CDR3 runs 11 residues. Per germline, CDR1 MNHNS and CDR2 SASEGT. Trimming removed 3 bases from V and 5 bases from J, with 2 bases in between. CDR3 in amino acids: CASSDRNTIYF. CDR3 DNA sequence: TGTGCCAGCAGTGACCGAAACACCATATATTTT.

The rearrangement uses TRBV5-1 and TRBJ2-7; TRBD1 agrees at 7 bases. Germline values: CDR1 SGHRS, CDR2 YFSETQ. CDR3 length: 14 amino acids. V gave up 1 base and J gave up 12 bases; unmatched junction bases: 13. CDR3 bases: TGCGCCAGCAGCTTGAGTTTGGGGCAGGGACAGCGGTACTTC. Protein product: CASSLSLGQGQRYF.

This clone was picked up a small number of times. J is TRBJ2-1 and V is TRBV28; the D gene is possibly TRBD2 (6 bases). Germline CDR1 and CDR2: MDHEN and SYDVKM. The ends were cut back, 4 bases at V and 7 bases at J, with 11 bases in the middle. The CDR3 runs 13 residues. The CDR3 DNA follows: TGTGCCAGCAGTTCTGCGGGGTCGAATGAGCAGTTCTTC. As protein: CASSSAGSNEQFF. Full variable domain (rest looked up from reference TRBV28 and TRBJ2-1): DVKVTQSSRYLVKRTGEKVFLECVQDMDHENMFWYRQDPGLGLRLIYFSYDVKMKEKGDIPEGYSVSREKKERFSLILESASTNQTSMYLCASSSAGSNEQFFGPGTRLTVL.

CDR3 residues: CASSGQGRGGTDTQYF. CDR3 nucleotides: TGTGCCAGCTCAGGCCAAGGACGGGGGGGCACAGATACGCAGTATTTT. This chain uses TRBV18 with TRBJ2-3, with 7 bases aligning to TRBD2. CDR3 length equals 16 residues. From germline, CDR1 is KGHSH and CDR2 LQKENI. V shed 5 bases and J 1 base; nucleotides not matched to a gene: 9. Based on the CDR3 plus reference TRBV18 and TRBJ2-3, the full variable domain is NAGVMQNPRHLVRRRGQEARLRCSPMKGHSHVYWYRQLPEEGLKFMVYLQKENIIDESGMPKERFSAEFPKEGPSILRIQQVVRGDSAAYFCASSGQGRGGTDTQYFGPGTRLTVL.

The rearrangement uses TRBV3-1 (or the pseudogene TRBV3-2) and TRBJ1-5; 7 bases fit TRBD1. Trimming cost V 4 bases and J 6 bases; bases outside gene matches: 6. The germline gives CDR1 LGHDT, CDR2 YNNKEL (reference sequence). The CDR3 runs 14 residues. The CDR3 DNA is TGTGCCAGCAGCCCACGACAGGGAGGTCAGCCCCAGCATTTT. Its protein is CASSPRQGGQPQHF.

The chain is built from TRBV6-5 and TRBJ1-5; no reliable D call. V was clipped by 6 bases and J by 2 bases, with 8 bases between them. CDR1 is MNHEY, CDR2 SVGAGI, per germline. The CDR3 has 13 amino acids. CDR3 coding DNA: TGTGCCAGCAGCGTTAACGGCAATCAGCCCCAGCATTTT. Its protein product is CASSVNGNQPQHF.

The chain links TRBV28 to TRBJ1-5; tentatively, D is TRBD1 (5 bases). This CDR3 comprises 14 residues. Germline V lookup: CDR1 MDHEN, CDR2 SYDVKM. V lost 2 bases and J lost 3, with 8 bases in between. As DNA, the CDR3 is TGTGCCAGCAGTTTAACACAGGACAATCAGCCCCAGCATTTT. It yields the protein CASSLTQDNQPQHF.

The J gene is TRBJ2-5, the V gene TRBV27; maybe TRBD1 (6 bases). Germline V gene sequence: CDR1 MNHEY, CDR2 SMNVEV (reference sequence). V shed 2 bases and J shed 4 bases, with 17 bases lying between them. This CDR3 has 16 residues. The CDR3 DNA follows: TGTGCCAGCAGTTTAATTCGATGGGGGCGCCCAGAGACCCAGTACTTC. Translation gives CASSLIRWGRPETQYF.

J is TRBJ1-6 and V is TRBV5-1; 9 bases are shared with TRBD1. The CDR3 length is 14 residues. In germline, CDR1 is SGHRS, CDR2 YFSETQ. V lost 4 bases and J lost 7; bases outside the gene matches: 3. The CDR3 DNA sequence: TGCGCCAGCAGCGTCGGGACAGGGAATTCACCCCTCCACTTT. It is translated as CASSVGTGNSPLHF.